These T cell receptor beta chains were read from a single sample in a study of regulatory T cells in long-lasting Graves disease. TCRdb reanalysed the multiplex PCR reads using MiXCR and keeps one entry per CDR3 protein. The data hold 350,000 to 450,000 distinct CDR3 sequences, with around 11% observed a single time. The sample was also reused in another study, on T cells in Graves' hyperthyroidism and ophthalmopathy.

The sequencing used peripheral blood mononuclear cells (PBMCs), collected at new diagnosis, from a patient treated with antithyroid drugs. All receptors derive from a woman aged 18-29 years with Graves disease. Both conserved end residues are part of each CDR3. A D gene is named only where the DNA matches it firmly. Only part of the rows carry a size: once, few, many, or a class if the clone is expanded.

cdr3_aa,cdr3_nt,clone_size,v_call,j_call,d_call
CASSEGLAGTPIIQETQYF,TGTGCCAGCAGTGAAGGGCTAGCGGGAACACCTATCATTCAAGAGACCCAGTACTTC,many,TRBV6-1,TRBJ2-5,TRBD2
CASSLVGGARGYTF,TGTGCCAGCAGCTTAGTCGGGGGGGCGCGGGGCTACACCTTC,many,TRBV7-2,TRBJ1-2,-
CATSDLWRDANEQFF,TGTGCCACCAGTGATTTGTGGCGGGATGCTAATGAGCAGTTCTTC,many,TRBV24-1,TRBJ2-1,-
CASSQGLAGGPGADTQYF,TGTGCCAGCAGCCAGGGACTAGCGGGAGGGCCGGGGGCAGATACGCAGTATTTT,few,TRBV13,TRBJ2-3,TRBD2
CASSQSVYEAFF,TGTGCCAGCAGCCAGAGTGTCTATGAAGCTTTCTTT,many,TRBV6-1,TRBJ1-1,-
CAWSPDRNYQPQHF,TGTGCCTGGAGTCCGGACAGAAATTATCAGCCCCAGCATTTT,many,TRBV30,TRBJ1-5,-
CSARTRTRNEQFF,TGCAGCGCTCGGACTAGAACTCGCAATGAGCAGTTCTTC,many,TRBV29-1,TRBJ2-1,TRBD2
CATSRPKGSSDTQYF,TGTGCCACCAGCAGACCTAAGGGGAGTTCAGATACGCAGTATTTT,-,TRBV15,TRBJ2-3,-
CASSYRPRSTNYGYTF,TGTGCCAGCAGTTATCGTCCGCGGTCGACCAACTATGGCTACACCTTC,many,TRBV6-5,TRBJ1-2,-
CSVTLRGETQYF,TGCAGCGTGACACTTCGCGGGGAGACCCAGTACTTC,many,TRBV29-1,TRBJ2-5,-
CASSQIPPERYTEAFF,TGTGCCAGCAGCCAAATTCCGCCCGAGCGTTACACTGAAGCTTTCTTT,many,TRBV14,TRBJ1-1,-
CSARISDRGVVVGEKLFF,TGCAGTGCTCGAATATCGGACAGGGGAGTTGTCGTTGGTGAAAAACTGTTTTTT,-,TRBV20-1,TRBJ1-4,TRBD1
CASSLSPDLGYTF,TGTGCCAGCAGTTTAAGCCCTGACCTTGGCTACACCTTC,many,TRBV12-3/TRBV12-4,TRBJ1-2,-
CASSRDSDNQPQHF,TGTGCCAGCAGCCGGGACTCCGACAATCAGCCCCAGCATTTT,many,TRBV7-2,TRBJ1-5,-
CAVNAGNQETQYF,TGTGCCGTCAACGCAGGAAACCAAGAGACCCAGTACTTC,-,TRBV10-3,TRBJ2-5,-
CASSLAWTGVYGYTF,TGTGCCAGCAGCTTGGCCTGGACAGGGGTGTATGGCTACACCTTC,few,TRBV5-4,TRBJ1-2,TRBD1
CASSQVGLGTTDTQYF,TGTGCCAGCAGCCAAGTTGGACTAGGTACCACAGATACGCAGTATTTT,many,TRBV14,TRBJ2-3,TRBD2
CASQGRGPVTDTQYF,TGTGCCAGCCAGGGAAGGGGGCCTGTCACAGATACGCAGTATTTT,many,TRBV6-2/TRBV6-3,TRBJ2-3,TRBD1
CASSVTKGHTEAFF,TGTGCCAGCAGTGTTACCAAGGGGCACACTGAAGCTTTCTTT,many,TRBV27,TRBJ1-1,-
CASSLERDPYYNEQFF,TGCGCCAGCAGCCTGGAACGGGACCCTTACTACAATGAGCAGTTCTTC,-,TRBV5-1,TRBJ2-1,-
CASSRNQLTHYEQYF,TGTGCCAGCTCACGGAACCAGCTCACCCACTACGAGCAGTACTTC,many,TRBV18,TRBJ2-7,-
CASSLLATNEKLFF,TGTGCCAGTAGCCTACTTGCAACTAATGAAAAACTGTTTTTT,-,TRBV19,TRBJ1-4,-
CASTGDNYNEQFF,TGTGCCAGCACGGGTGACAACTACAATGAGCAGTTCTTC,many,TRBV12-3/TRBV12-4,TRBJ2-1,-
CSVDRFGQGNTGELFF,TGCAGCGTTGATCGTTTTGGACAGGGGAACACCGGGGAGCTGTTTTTT,few,TRBV29-1,TRBJ2-2,TRBD1
CASSLWGMGETQYF,TGTGCCAGCAGCCTATGGGGGATGGGAGAGACCCAGTACTTC,few,TRBV7-3,TRBJ2-5,-
CASSPQDPSEVYNEQFF,TGTGCCAGCAGCCCGCAAGACCCTTCAGAAGTGTACAATGAGCAGTTCTTC,-,TRBV3-1,TRBJ2-1,-
CASSDRYRRIYGYTF,TGTGCCAGCAGCGACCGCTACAGGAGGATCTATGGCTACACCTTC,many,TRBV6-1,TRBJ1-2,-
CASSLTARDPYNEQFF,TGTGCCAGCAGTTTGACGGCCCGGGACCCCTACAATGAGCAGTTCTTC,-,TRBV28,TRBJ2-1,-
CASSRKTGTRNTEAFF,TGTGCCAGCAGCCGAAAAACCGGGACACGGAACACTGAAGCTTTCTTT,many,TRBV7-9,TRBJ1-1,-
CAISESSGTHFTQYF,TGTGCCATCAGTGAATCGTCCGGGACCCACTTCACCCAGTACTTC,few,TRBV10-3,TRBJ2-5,-
CATSTQAAASTDTQYF,TGTGCCACCAGCACCCAAGCGGCGGCAAGCACAGATACGCAGTATTTT,many,TRBV15,TRBJ2-3,-
CASKRRGAEIDEQFF,TGTGCCAGCAAGAGGCGGGGGGCGGAAATTGATGAGCAGTTCTTC,few,TRBV6-2/TRBV6-3,TRBJ2-1,TRBD2
CASSTTTGTPTGNTDTQYF,TGTGCCAGCAGTACGACGACAGGCACCCCCACCGGGAACACAGATACGCAGTATTTT,-,TRBV27,TRBJ2-3,-
CASSPYEERQYNEQFF,TGTGCCAGCTCACCTTATGAGGAGCGTCAATACAATGAGCAGTTCTTC,few,TRBV18,TRBJ2-1,-
CSARDRGLAVNEQFF,TGCAGTGCTAGAGATCGCGGACTAGCTGTGAATGAGCAGTTCTTC,many,TRBV20-1,TRBJ2-1,TRBD2
CASSETSTELNTEAFF,TGTGCCAGCAGTGAAACTTCGACGGAATTGAACACTGAAGCTTTCTTT,many,TRBV6-1,TRBJ1-1,-
CASSLIGEAFF,TGTGCCAGCTCTCTTATTGGTGAAGCTTTCTTT,many,TRBV11-1,TRBJ1-1,-
CSAKSTKGDPTSGNTIYF,TGCAGTGCTAAAAGTACCAAAGGGGATCCGACCTCTGGAAACACCATATATTTT,few,TRBV20-1,TRBJ1-3,-
CASSSRSSASVKYF,TGTGCCAGCAGCTCCCGATCGTCGGCTAGCGTCAAGTATTTT,many,TRBV7-2,TRBJ2-3,-
CASSLRGRLRDTQYF,TGTGCCAGCAGCTTACGCGGGAGGCTCCGGGATACGCAGTATTTT,many,TRBV7-8,TRBJ2-3,TRBD2
CASSYSSGARTEAFF,TGTGCCAGCAGTTACTCGTCTGGAGCGAGGACTGAAGCTTTCTTT,-,TRBV6-5,TRBJ1-1,-
CASSFSWGRNSYEQYF,TGTGCCAGCAGTTTCTCTTGGGGACGGAATAGCTACGAGCAGTACTTC,many,TRBV27,TRBJ2-7,-
CASSARDRRGNTIYF,TGTGCCAGCAGTGCTAGGGACAGAAGGGGAAACACCATATATTTT,-,TRBV25-1,TRBJ1-3,TRBD1
CASSLRADQETQYF,TGTGCCAGCAGTCTTCGGGCAGACCAAGAGACCCAGTACTTC,many,TRBV2,TRBJ2-5,-
CASSPAKDRVMAEAFF,TGCGCCAGCAGCCCCGCAAAGGACAGGGTGATGGCTGAAGCTTTCTTT,many,TRBV5-1,TRBJ1-1,TRBD1
CAISGSTSGSTDTQYF,TGTGCCATCAGTGGATCGACTAGCGGTAGCACAGATACGCAGTATTTT,-,TRBV10-3,TRBJ2-3,TRBD2
CASSSPDRYNEQFF,TGTGCCAGCAGCTCTCCGGACCGTTACAATGAGCAGTTCTTC,-,TRBV7-2,TRBJ2-1,-
CASSTEGSEKLFF,TGTGCCAGCAGTACAGAGGGGAGTGAAAAACTGTTTTTT,many,TRBV2,TRBJ1-4,-
CASSPGRTNQPQHF,TGTGCCAGCAGTCCAGGACGGACGAATCAGCCCCAGCATTTT,many,TRBV12-3/TRBV12-4,TRBJ1-5,-
CASKAWKGSRNTEAFF,TGTGCCAGTAAAGCCTGGAAAGGCAGCAGGAACACTGAAGCTTTCTTT,-,TRBV19,TRBJ1-1,-
CASSDSSGWGQPQHF,TGTGCCAGCAGTGATTCCTCGGGGTGGGGACAGCCCCAGCATTTT,few,TRBV6-2/TRBV6-3,TRBJ1-5,-
CASSLLRRKNQPQHF,TGTGCCAGCAGTTTATTGAGACGGAAAAATCAGCCCCAGCATTTT,-,TRBV28,TRBJ1-5,-
CATSSRQGHQPQHF,TGTGCCACCAGCAGTAGACAGGGCCATCAGCCCCAGCATTTT,once,TRBV15,TRBJ1-5,TRBD1
CASSLRGRGYQPQHF,TGTGCCAGCAGCCTTAGGGGGAGGGGTTATCAGCCCCAGCATTTT,-,TRBV2,TRBJ1-5,-
CASCVWDRPLLDEQYF,TGTGCCAGCTGTGTTTGGGACAGGCCGCTTTTAGACGAGCAGTACTTC,many,TRBV2,TRBJ2-7,TRBD1
CASSDERDYGYTF,TGTGCCAGCAGTGATGAGAGAGACTATGGCTACACCTTC,many,TRBV2,TRBJ1-2,-
CASSLEWANEQFF,TGTGCCAGCAGCTTAGAGTGGGCCAATGAGCAGTTCTTC,few,TRBV7-3,TRBJ2-1,-
CASSLTVSGGWGYSYNEQFF,TGTGCCAGCAGCTTAACAGTTAGCGGGGGGTGGGGGTACTCCTACAATGAGCAGTTCTTC,-,TRBV7-3,TRBJ2-1,TRBD2